Following are 27 T cell receptor beta chains from one sample sequenced in a study of long-term antiretroviral therapy in people with HIV. The assay used was immunoSEQ (version v3.0), run at survey level. TCRdb keeps only in-frame clones here, not all; method: immunoSEQ multiplex PCR. Of 30,000 to 40,000 clones in the sample, about four fifths were seen once. Sequences were derived from unsorted PBMCs, sampled 1.9 years after starting antiretroviral therapy. The receptors here all came from a man in his late teens or twenties with HIV.

This clone has a handful of counts. The chain employs TRBV6-5 and TRBJ1-1; D gene unclear. V lost 6 bases and J lost 1, with 6 bases in between. Germline assignment: CDR1 MNHEY and CDR2 SVGAGI. The CDR3 runs 12 residues. The CDR3 DNA sequence: TGTGCCAGCAGAGATTGGAACACTGAAGCTTTCTTT. This translates into CASRDWNTEAFF.

The chain recombines TRBV6-6 with TRBJ1-3; possibly TRBD1 for D (5 bases). In germline, CDR1 is MNHNY, CDR2 SVGAGI (reference sequence). The CDR3 is made up of 13 amino acids. Trimming took off 5 bases at V and 0 bases at J, with 5 bases between the two ends. CDR3 in DNA: TGTGCCAGCAGTACAGGCTCTGGAAACACCATATATTTT. This codes for CASSTGSGNTIYF.

The CDR3, as DNA: TGTGCCAGCAGTTTATCGCTGGGAACCGGTACAGATACGCAGTATTTT. It yields the protein CASSLSLGTGTDTQYF. The chain is built from TRBV27 and TRBJ2-3, with D unclear. Germline CDR1 reads MNHEY; CDR2 reads SMNVEV (reference sequence). The CDR3 is 16 residues long. V gave up 0 bases and J gave up 3 bases, with 13 bases separating them.

V and J are TRBV13 and TRBJ1-2, with 7 bases identical to TRBD1. Germline assignment: CDR1 PRHDT and CDR2 FYEKMQ (reference sequence). The CDR3 has 14 amino acids. The V and J ends lost 5 bases and 3 bases, in that order; junction bases with no gene match: 6. In DNA form, the CDR3 reads TGTGCCAGCAGCGACGCGACAGGGTACTATGGCTACACCTTC. Translation gives CASSDATGYYGYTF.

V usage is TRBV2 and J usage is TRBJ2-5; D is perhaps TRBD1 (5 bases). CDR3 length: 14 residues. Trimming took 2 bases from V and 3 from J, leaving 10 bases between them. CDR1 and CDR2 (germline): SNHLY, FYNNEI. The CDR3 here is CASSEQGRKETQYF. The CDR3 nucleotides are TGTGCCAGCAGTGAACAGGGCAGGAAAGAGACCCAGTACTTC. The full variable domain, with the rest looked up from reference TRBV2 and TRBJ2-5, is EPEVTQTPSHQVTQMGQEVILRCVPISNHLYFYWYRQILGQKVEFLVSFYNNEISEKSEIFDDQFSVERPDGSNFTLKIRSTKLEDSAMYFCASSEQGRKETQYFGPGTRLLVL.

This chain joins TRBV5-4 and TRBJ1-5; D unclear. Trimming left V 5 bases short and J 9 bases short, with 12 bases between. The CDR3 extends over 12 amino acids. Per germline, CDR1 SGHNT and CDR2 YYREEE (reference sequence). CDR3 DNA: TGTGCCAGCAGTCGTAGATCATGGCCCCAGCATTTT. It yields the protein CASSRRSWPQHF.

This clone was found once. The chain links TRBV6-5 to TRBJ1-3; D is ambiguous. Trimming left V 6 bases short and J 3 bases short, with 6 bases between. Germline lookup yields CDR1 MNHEY and CDR2 SVGAGI. This CDR3 comprises 12 residues. The CDR3 bases are TGTGCCAGCAGGGTGTTTGGAAACACCATATATTTT. Its translation: CASRVFGNTIYF.

This clone came up a few times. The chain combines TRBV28 with TRBJ1-6, with TRBD1 as a possible D gene (6 bases). The V end lost 5 bases, the J end lost 6 bases, and 11 bases lay between the germline ends. The CDR3 loop spans 14 amino acids. Germline CDR1 MDHEN, CDR2 SYDVKM. The CDR3 DNA is TGTGCCAGCAGTGGACAGAACTCTAATTCACCCCTCCACTTT. This translates into CASSGQNSNSPLHF.

This chain joins TRBV7-9 and TRBJ1-6, with D possibly being TRBD1 (5 bases). The V end was cut by 1 base, the J end by 4 bases, with 14 bases between. CDR3 length equals 17 residues. Germline assignment: CDR1 SEHNR and CDR2 FQNEAQ (reference sequence). The chain's CDR3 is CASSLVPGPEYNSPLHF. The CDR3 nucleotides read TGTGCCAGCAGCTTAGTCCCGGGGCCGGAGTATAATTCACCCCTCCACTTT.

The chain combines TRBV7-8 with TRBJ2-7, with 7 nucleotides matching TRBD2. Germline CDR1 is SGHVS and CDR2 is FQNEAQ. The CDR3 has 15 amino acids. Trimming removed 1 base from V and 1 base from J; junction bases left unmatched: 4. The CDR3 DNA follows: TGTGCCAGCAGCTTAGAGCGGGGACCTTCCTACGAGCAGTACGTC. The encoded protein is CASSLERGPSYEQYV.

The chain carries TRBV7-2 and TRBJ1-3; no clear D gene. V was cut by 5 bases and J by 3 bases, with 8 bases left in between. The germline CDR1 and CDR2 sequences are SGHTA and FQGNSA. The CDR3 runs to 13 residues. CDR3 DNA sequence: TGTGCCAGCAGCCTTCCCGGTGGAAACACCATATATTTT. It specifies CASSLPGGNTIYF.

This chain links TRBV18 with TRBJ2-7, with D possibly TRBD1 on 5 matching bases. CDR3 length equals 16 residues. The ends were cut back, 5 bases at V and 2 bases at J, with 19 bases in the middle. Germline values: CDR1 KGHSH, CDR2 LQKENI. Here the CDR3 reads CASSSLSGKVAYEQYF. As DNA, the CDR3 is TGTGCCAGCTCATCACTGTCAGGGAAAGTGGCCTACGAGCAGTACTTC.

V gene TRBV14 combines with J gene TRBJ2-1; D possibly corresponds to TRBD1 (5 bases). V lost 0 bases, J lost 6 bases, and 12 bases lay in between. The CDR3 has 15 residues. Per germline, CDR1 SGHDN and CDR2 FVKESK. The CDR3 is CASSQDPRVRNEQFF. CDR3 sequence (DNA): TGTGCCAGCAGCCAAGATCCCAGGGTTCGCAATGAGCAGTTCTTC.

The genes are TRBV5-1 and TRBJ1-2; possibly TRBD1 for D (5 bases). Deletions cut 0 bases from V and 4 bases from J, with 13 bases between. There are 15 residues in the CDR3. Per the germline V gene, CDR1 is SGHRS and CDR2 is YFSETQ. CDR3 DNA sequence: TGCGCCAGCAGCTTGGGACAGTCGGCGAGCTATGGCTACACCTTC. It is translated as CASSLGQSASYGYTF.

The chain recombines TRBV4-2 with TRBJ1-3; the D is unclear. This CDR3 has 15 amino acids. Trimming pared 1 base from V and 0 bases from J, leaving 7 bases between. Germline CDR1 is LGHNA and CDR2 is YNFKEQ. The CDR3, as DNA: TGTGCCAGCAGCCAAGGCAGCCTCTCTGGAAACACCATATATTTT. Translating gives CASSQGSLSGNTIYF.

The chain carries TRBV6-1 and TRBJ1-2, with a weak D call TRBD1 (6 bases). Germline CDR1 and CDR2: MNHNS and SASEGT. CDR3 length: 14 amino acids. Trimming shortened V by 2 bases and J by 6 bases, and 13 bases separated the two germline ends. The CDR3 DNA reads TGTGCCAGCAGTGAAAGGGGGGCCCGAGATGGCTACACCTTC. Its translation: CASSERGARDGYTF.

This clone was recorded a few times. The CDR3: CASRDGYYGYTF. Here the CDR3 DNA reads TGTGCCAGCAGGGACGGGTACTATGGCTACACCTTC. The V call is TRBV6-1, the J call TRBJ1-2; no firm D call. The germline CDR1 and CDR2 sequences are MNHNS and SASEGT. V lost 6 bases to trimming and J lost 3 bases, with 8 bases between them. The CDR3 has 12 amino acids.

This chain joins TRBV6-5 and TRBJ2-7, with D possibly being TRBD2 (5 bases). The CDR3 runs 14 residues. Trimming left V 0 bases short and J 5 bases short, with 11 bases between. Germline CDR1 MNHEY, CDR2 SVGAGI. CDR3 in amino acids: CASSYSIRGDEQYF. CDR3 sequence (DNA): TGTGCCAGCAGTTACTCGATACGGGGAGACGAGCAGTACTTC.

V and J are TRBV18 and TRBJ2-3; 8 bases match TRBD1. V dropped 6 bases and J dropped 0; count of bases not matched to a gene: 2. The CDR3 consists of 14 residues. Germline loops: CDR1 KGHSH, CDR2 LQKENI. CDR3 protein: CASSDRESTDTQYF. The DNA for the CDR3 is TGTGCCAGCTCGGACAGGGAAAGCACAGATACGCAGTATTTT.

This chain connects TRBV19 to TRBJ1-6; TRBD1 matches 10 bases. With V trimmed by 4 bases and J by 2 bases, 14 bases remained unmatched. CDR3 size: 20 residues. The germline gives CDR1 LNHDA, CDR2 SQIVND (reference sequence). The CDR3 spells CASSTVPGTGVPTYNSPLHF. For the CDR3, the DNA is TGTGCCAGTAGTACCGTCCCCGGGACAGGGGTCCCTACCTATAATTCACCCCTCCACTTT.

The rearrangement uses TRBV28 and TRBJ1-5; the D is unclear. The CDR3 is 12 residues long. V lost 2 bases and J lost 5, with 4 bases in between. The germline CDR1 and CDR2 sequences are MDHEN and SYDVKM. CDR3 nucleotides: TGTGCCAGCAGTTTAGGTCATCAGCCCCAGCATTTT. Translating it yields CASSLGHQPQHF.

The chain combines TRBV5-6 with TRBJ2-5, with 11 bases matching TRBD2. With V trimmed by 0 bases and J by 4 bases, 2 bases remained unmatched. This CDR3 has 15 amino acids. Germline CDR1 is SGHDT and CDR2 is YYEEEE. The CDR3 region has the DNA TGTGCCAGCAGCTTGGGACTAGCGGGGAGAGAGACCCAGTACTTC. Amino acids: CASSLGLAGRETQYF.

The chain joins TRBV10-3 to TRBJ2-6, with TRBD1 as a possible D gene (6 bases). This CDR3 has 18 amino acids. The V gene lost 0 bases and the J gene lost 2 bases, with 14 bases spanning the gap. The V gene's germline CDR1 is ENHRY and CDR2 SYGVKD. CDR3 bases: TGTGCCATCAGTGAGTCGATAGGCGCAGGGGCTGGGGCCAACGTCCTGACTTTC. This encodes CAISESIGAGAGANVLTF.

This clone showed up just a few times. The chain has TRBV6-5 and TRBJ1-3; D remains unclear. Trimming removed 4 bases from V and 0 bases from J, with 13 bases in between. There are 16 residues in the CDR3. Germline assignment: CDR1 MNHEY and CDR2 SVGAGI. In DNA form, the CDR3 reads TGTGCCAGCAGTTTGGACGGACGCTCCTCTGGAAACACCATATATTTT. Its protein is CASSLDGRSSGNTIYF.

For the CDR3, the DNA is TGTGCCAGCAGATTTGCCGGGAACTATGGCTACACCTTC. The encoded protein is CASRFAGNYGYTF. This rearrangement joins TRBV11-2 to TRBJ1-2; D remains unclear. V gave up 6 bases and J gave up 2 bases, with 10 bases separating them. The CDR3 is 13 residues long. Germline CDR1 is SGHAT and CDR2 is FQNNGV.

The genes are TRBV28 and TRBJ2-2; 7 nucleotides agree with TRBD2. The germline CDR1 and CDR2 sequences are MDHEN and SYDVKM. The CDR3 runs 13 residues. V trimming: 2 bases; J trimming: 7 bases; junction bases outside the gene matches: 1. The CDR3 DNA is TGTGCCAGCAGTTTACGGGGGGACGGGGAGCTGTTTTTT. Its translation: CASSLRGDGELFF.

The chain is built from TRBV6-1 and TRBJ2-1, with D uncertain. Germline V gene lookup returns CDR1 MNHNS and CDR2 SASEGT. Trimming took 1 base from V and 7 from J, leaving 8 bases between them. CDR3 length: 13 amino acids. The CDR3, as DNA: TGTGCCAGCAGTGAAGTCAGTACAAATGAGCAGTTCTTC. Its translation is CASSEVSTNEQFF.